One T cell receptor (beta chain) is described in this entry. The antigen is undetermined. MiXCR, applied by TCRdb to the RT-PCR reads, yields one record per CDR3 protein. This sample carries about 500,000 distinct CDR3 sequences, 16% of them seen once, and the ten largest clones take less than 4%. This entry belongs to a study of response to subunit inactivated influenza vaccine. Study-level results: Each seasonal flu vaccination may recruit only limited new T cells, authors suggested.

Trimming removed 6 bases at V and 3 bases at J, with 15 bases between. Germline CDR1 and CDR2: SNHLY and FYNNEI. The CDR3 runs to 16 residues. Material: CD4+ T cells sorted from PBMCs, obtained less than 30 months after vaccination. This TCR was sampled from a man aged 50-75 years who received an inactivated influenza vaccine. This chain links TRBV2 with TRBJ1-6, with a possible D match to TRBD1 (5 bases). The CDR3 DNA is TGTGCCAGCAGCGCTACAGGTTTCCTCTATAATTCACCCCTCCACTTT. It is translated as CASSATGFLYNSPLHF.